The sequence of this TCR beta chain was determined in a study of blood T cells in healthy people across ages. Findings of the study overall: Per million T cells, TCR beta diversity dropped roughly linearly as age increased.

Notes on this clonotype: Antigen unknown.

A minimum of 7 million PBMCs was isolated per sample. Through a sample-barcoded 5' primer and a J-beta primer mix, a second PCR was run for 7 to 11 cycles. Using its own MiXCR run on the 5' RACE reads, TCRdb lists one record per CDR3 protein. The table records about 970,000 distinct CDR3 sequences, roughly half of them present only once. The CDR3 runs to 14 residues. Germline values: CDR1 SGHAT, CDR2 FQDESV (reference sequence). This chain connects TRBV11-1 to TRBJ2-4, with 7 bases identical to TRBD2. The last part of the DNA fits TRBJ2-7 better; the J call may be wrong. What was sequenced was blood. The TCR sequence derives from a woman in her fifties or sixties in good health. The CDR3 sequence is CASSLISGTYEQYF. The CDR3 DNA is TGTGCCAGCAGCCTGATAAGCGGGACCTACGAGCAGTACTTC.